This TCR beta chain was profiled in a study of cytomegalovirus exposure and HLA in healthy donors. V gave up 0 bases and J gave up 1 base; unmatched junction bases: 10. The CDR3 covers 18 residues. Germline V lookup: CDR1 SGHNT, CDR2 YYREEE (reference sequence). Study-level points and caveats: As a later analysis revealed, the rate of TCR association differed by HLA locus, with DRB1 most and HLA-C fewest.

With respect to this clone: Its antigen is currently unknown.

The primer mix had 60 Vbeta and 13 Jbeta primers. TCRdb's copy holds only in-frame clones and misses some; the assay was immunoSEQ multiplex PCR. This sample's clone table lists about 88,000 clones. The J gene is TRBJ2-7, the V gene TRBV5-4; 10 bases line up with TRBD2. Sequencing was carried out using PBMCs. The receptor comes from a girl between 10 and 17 years old in good health and CMV-seropositive. This CDR3 reads CASSLGSGSGGRSYEQYF. CDR3 coding DNA: TGTGCCAGCAGCTTGGGTTCCGGTAGCGGGGGGCGTTCCTACGAGCAGTACTTC.